This T cell receptor beta chain was observed in a study of T-cell memory formation after mild COVID-19. Broader study findings: The study found balanced CD4/CD8 in clones contracting day 15 to 85 and a CD4+ lean in later expanders.

This clonotype was counted between two and nine times. Its specificity is unknown. The V gene's germline CDR1 is MGHDK and CDR2 SYGVNS. The CDR3 runs 15 residues. Trimming left V 6 bases short and J 2 bases short, with 14 bases between. In TCRdb, the 5' RACE reads were re-called with MiXCR into one record per CDR3 protein. The sample has roughly 130,000 distinct CDR3 sequences; about 15% are singletons. The chain uses TRBV25-1 and TRBJ2-1; D possibly uses TRBD1 or TRBD2 (6 bases each). The sequence was collected from an adult woman who had mild COVID-19 (a few samples of this study predate the infection). Cell type and time point are not known. The sequenced sample consisted of PBMCs or a T cell subset sorted from them (not recorded which). This chain's CDR3 is CASRPRGDPYNEQFF. Written as DNA, the CDR3 is TGTGCCAGCAGGCCGAGGGGGGACCCCTACAATGAGCAGTTCTTC.